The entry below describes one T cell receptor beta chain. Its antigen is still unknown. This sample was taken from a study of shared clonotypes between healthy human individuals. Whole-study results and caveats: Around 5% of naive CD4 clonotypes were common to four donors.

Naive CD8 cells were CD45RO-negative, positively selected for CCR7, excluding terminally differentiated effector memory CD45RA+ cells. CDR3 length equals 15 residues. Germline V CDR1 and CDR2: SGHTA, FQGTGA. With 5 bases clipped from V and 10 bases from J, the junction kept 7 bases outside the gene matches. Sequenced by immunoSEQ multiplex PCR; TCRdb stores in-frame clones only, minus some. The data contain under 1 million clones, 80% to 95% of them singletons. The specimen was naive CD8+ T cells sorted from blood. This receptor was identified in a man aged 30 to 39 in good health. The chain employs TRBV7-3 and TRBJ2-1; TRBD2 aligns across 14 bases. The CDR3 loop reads CASSVGLAGVWEQFF. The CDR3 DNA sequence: TGTGCCAGCAGCGTGGGACTAGCGGGAGTATGGGAGCAGTTCTTC.